Listed here is a single TCR beta chain. The use of a sample-barcoded 5' primer and a J-beta primer mix characterized a second PCR of about 7 to 12 cycles. TCRdb itself ran the 5' RACE reads through MiXCR, one entry per CDR3 protein. The data contain fewer than 950,000 distinct CDR3 sequences, about 55% of them singletons. These data belong to a study of blood T cells in healthy people across ages. Germline V gene sequence: CDR1 MDHEN, CDR2 SYDVKM. Trimming removed 4 bases from V and 4 bases from J; junction bases left unmatched: 8. This CDR3 contains 15 residues. This TCR was sampled from an elderly man in good health. J is TRBJ2-3 and V is TRBV28; 7 bases agree with TRBD1. Material: blood. For the CDR3, the DNA is TGTGCCAGCAGTTCCACCCGACAGGGCGCAGATACGCAGTATTTT. This gives the protein CASSSTRQGADTQYF.